These T cell receptor beta chains were read from a single sample in a study of blood T cells in healthy people across ages. TCRdb re-called the 5' RACE reads with MiXCR, one entry per CDR3 protein. The sample contains hundreds of thousands of distinct CDR3 sequences, roughly 20% of which appear only once. Material: blood. The receptors here all came from a man aged 65-85 years in good health. Each CDR3 is given with its conserved first and last residue. D genes are given only for firm matches. For some rows the clone size is stated as once, few or many, or as a class when expanded; others skip it.

D gene: TRBD2
clone size: many
V gene: TRBV4-1
J gene: TRBJ2-1
CDR3 protein: CASSQPTRLAGGNEQFF
CDR3 DNA: TGCGCCAGCAGCCAGCCGACAAGACTAGCGGGAGGAAATGAGCAGTTCTTC

D gene: NA
clone size: few
V gene: TRBV5-1
J gene: TRBJ2-2
CDR3 protein: CASSFAGLEGELFF
CDR3 DNA: TGCGCCAGCAGCTTTGCGGGGCTTGAAGGGGAGCTGTTTTTT

D gene: NA
clone size: NA
V gene: TRBV20-1
J gene: TRBJ1-2
CDR3 protein: CSARAGGAAGYTF
CDR3 DNA: TGCAGTGCTCGGGCTGGGGGGGCCGCTGGCTACACCTTC

D gene: TRBD1
clone size: NA
V gene: TRBV13
J gene: TRBJ1-1
CDR3 protein: CASSGQGGDTEAFF
CDR3 DNA: TGTGCCAGCAGTGGACAGGGGGGGGACACTGAAGCTTTCTTT

D gene: NA
clone size: many
V gene: TRBV9
J gene: TRBJ2-7
CDR3 protein: CASSPVGEAQQYF
CDR3 DNA: TGTGCCAGCAGTCCTGTCGGGGAGGCCCAGCAGTACTTC

D gene: NA
clone size: many
V gene: TRBV5-1
J gene: TRBJ2-2
CDR3 protein: CASSLDQGGSGELFF
CDR3 DNA: TGCGCCAGCAGCTTGGATCAGGGGGGTTCCGGGGAGCTGTTTTTT

D gene: TRBD2
clone size: few
V gene: TRBV18
J gene: TRBJ2-5
CDR3 protein: CASSPGTSGYQAQYF
CDR3 DNA: TGTGCCAGCTCACCCGGGACTAGCGGCTACCAGGCCCAGTACTTC

D gene: TRBD2
clone size: NA
V gene: TRBV5-6
J gene: TRBJ2-4
CDR3 protein: CASSIRLAGGAPHIQYF
CDR3 DNA: TGTGCCAGCAGCATCCGACTAGCGGGAGGGGCACCGCACATTCAGTACTTC

D gene: TRBD1
clone size: NA
V gene: TRBV2
J gene: TRBJ2-7
CDR3 protein: CASKPGTDTYEQYF
CDR3 DNA: TGTGCCAGCAAACCCGGGACAGACACCTACGAGCAGTACTTC

D gene: TRBD2
clone size: NA
V gene: TRBV20-1
J gene: TRBJ2-1
CDR3 protein: CSAIPGGRAHNEQFF
CDR3 DNA: TGCAGTGCTATCCCCGGCGGGAGGGCCCACAATGAGCAGTTCTTC

D gene: NA
clone size: many
V gene: TRBV3-1
J gene: TRBJ2-5
CDR3 protein: CASSQVGETQYF
CDR3 DNA: TGTGCCAGCAGCCAAGTGGGGGAGACCCAGTACTTC

D gene: NA
clone size: NA
V gene: TRBV7-8
J gene: TRBJ2-2
CDR3 protein: CASSLVLGSVTGELFF
CDR3 DNA: TGTGCCAGCAGCCTAGTGTTGGGGAGTGTCACCGGGGAGCTGTTCTTT

D gene: TRBD2
clone size: many
V gene: TRBV4-2
J gene: TRBJ2-1
CDR3 protein: CASSQDQIGGTSGYNEQFF
CDR3 DNA: TGTGCCAGCAGCCAAGATCAGATAGGTGGGACTAGCGGATACAATGAGCAGTTCTTC

D gene: TRBD2
clone size: NA
V gene: TRBV20-1
J gene: TRBJ2-7
CDR3 protein: CSARKIAGGSLSYEQYF
CDR3 DNA: TGCAGTGCTAGAAAAATAGCGGGAGGATCCCTCTCCTACGAGCAGTACTTC

D gene: NA
clone size: NA
V gene: TRBV27
J gene: TRBJ1-2
CDR3 protein: CASSFPGSAGYTF
CDR3 DNA: TGTGCCAGCAGTTTTCCGGGGTCAGCTGGCTACACCTTC

D gene: NA
clone size: NA
V gene: TRBV2
J gene: TRBJ2-1
CDR3 protein: CASSGVPGTEQFF
CDR3 DNA: TGTGCCAGCAGTGGAGTTCCCGGGACAGAGCAGTTCTTC

D gene: NA
clone size: few
V gene: TRBV6-5
J gene: TRBJ2-1
CDR3 protein: CASSYSDLLNEQFF
CDR3 DNA: TGTGCCAGCAGTTACTCGGACCTTCTTAATGAGCAGTTCTTC

D gene: NA
clone size: few
V gene: TRBV10-3
J gene: TRBJ2-7
CDR3 protein: CSEGPTPYEQYF
CDR3 DNA: TGTTCCGAGGGTCCTACCCCCTACGAGCAGTACTTC

D gene: TRBD2
clone size: few
V gene: TRBV12-3/TRBV12-4
J gene: TRBJ2-7
CDR3 protein: CASSPLAGDSYEQYF
CDR3 DNA: TGTGCCAGCAGTCCCCTAGCGGGAGACTCCTACGAGCAGTACTTC

D gene: NA
clone size: NA
V gene: TRBV29-1
J gene: TRBJ2-3
CDR3 protein: CSVDEGTDTQYF
CDR3 DNA: TGCAGCGTTGATGAGGGGACAGATACGCAGTATTTT

D gene: NA
clone size: few
V gene: TRBV29-1
J gene: TRBJ2-5
CDR3 protein: CSVRPSQETQYF
CDR3 DNA: TGCAGCGTTAGACCCTCCCAAGAGACCCAGTACTTC

D gene: TRBD1
clone size: NA
V gene: TRBV5-1
J gene: TRBJ2-4
CDR3 protein: CASSYFPGTGGAEAKNIQYF
CDR3 DNA: TGCGCCAGCAGCTACTTCCCCGGGACAGGGGGCGCGGAGGCCAAAAACATTCAGTACTTC

D gene: NA
clone size: NA
V gene: TRBV4-2
J gene: TRBJ2-7
CDR3 protein: CASSQERAPQYEQYF
CDR3 DNA: TGTGCCAGCAGCCAAGAAAGGGCACCCCAGTACGAGCAGTACTTC

D gene: NA
clone size: few
V gene: TRBV7-2
J gene: TRBJ2-7
CDR3 protein: CASSVGAPEQYF
CDR3 DNA: TGTGCCAGCAGCGTCGGGGCCCCCGAGCAGTACTTC

D gene: NA
clone size: NA
V gene: TRBV6-5
J gene: TRBJ2-1
CDR3 protein: CASSYRDGLFMVEQFF
CDR3 DNA: TGTGCCAGCAGTTACCGGGACGGACTCTTTATGGTTGAGCAGTTCTTC

D gene: NA
clone size: NA
V gene: TRBV10-3
J gene: TRBJ2-7
CDR3 protein: CAISEGGGGNSYEQYF
CDR3 DNA: TGTGCCATCAGTGAAGGGGGGGGCGGGAACTCCTACGAGCAGTACTTC

D gene: NA
clone size: few
V gene: TRBV10-3
J gene: TRBJ2-7
CDR3 protein: CAISEKSFYERYF
CDR3 DNA: TGTGCCATCAGTGAGAAGAGTTTCTACGAGCGGTACTTC

D gene: TRBD1
clone size: NA
V gene: TRBV5-1
J gene: TRBJ2-5
CDR3 protein: CASSGTGARGNQETQYF
CDR3 DNA: TGCGCCAGCAGCGGGACAGGGGCTAGGGGGAATCAAGAGACCCAGTACTTC

D gene: NA
clone size: few
V gene: TRBV18
J gene: TRBJ2-3
CDR3 protein: CASSPPNRGTDTQYF
CDR3 DNA: TGTGCCAGCTCACCACCGAACAGGGGCACAGATACGCAGTATTTT

D gene: NA
clone size: few
V gene: TRBV4-1
J gene: TRBJ2-7
CDR3 protein: CASSLAEAWEQYF
CDR3 DNA: TGCGCCAGCAGCCTCGCGGAGGCGTGGGAGCAGTACTTC

D gene: NA
clone size: NA
V gene: TRBV2
J gene: TRBJ2-5
CDR3 protein: CASKQIEETQYF
CDR3 DNA: TGTGCCAGCAAACAGATCGAAGAGACCCAGTACTTC

D gene: TRBD2
clone size: NA
V gene: TRBV28
J gene: TRBJ2-1
CDR3 protein: CASISTSGKGGSYNEQFF
CDR3 DNA: TGTGCCAGCATTAGTACTAGCGGAAAAGGGGGCTCCTACAATGAGCAGTTCTTC

D gene: TRBD1
clone size: many
V gene: TRBV29-1
J gene: TRBJ2-5
CDR3 protein: CSAAGTAKETQYF
CDR3 DNA: TGCAGCGCCGCCGGGACAGCAAAAGAGACCCAGTACTTC

D gene: NA
clone size: few
V gene: TRBV20-1
J gene: TRBJ1-3
CDR3 protein: CSARADFSGNTIYF
CDR3 DNA: TGCAGTGCTAGAGCAGATTTCTCTGGAAACACCATATATTTT

D gene: TRBD1
clone size: NA
V gene: TRBV29-1
J gene: TRBJ2-1
CDR3 protein: CSVSGTGGSEQFF
CDR3 DNA: TGCAGCGTTTCCGGGACAGGGGGCAGTGAGCAGTTCTTC

D gene: TRBD2
clone size: few
V gene: TRBV5-1
J gene: TRBJ2-2
CDR3 protein: CASSSIAGTNTGELFF
CDR3 DNA: TGCGCCAGCAGCTCCATAGCGGGGACGAACACCGGGGAGCTGTTTTTT

D gene: NA
clone size: NA
V gene: TRBV4-3
J gene: TRBJ2-3
CDR3 protein: CASSQDLMGRDHTQYF
CDR3 DNA: TGCGCCAGCAGCCAAGATCTTATGGGGCGGGACCATACGCAGTATTTT

D gene: TRBD1
clone size: NA
V gene: TRBV6-2/TRBV6-3
J gene: TRBJ1-1
CDR3 protein: CASRSRQGATEAFF
CDR3 DNA: TGTGCCAGCAGGTCAAGACAGGGGGCCACTGAAGCTTTCTTT

D gene: NA
clone size: once
V gene: TRBV21-1
J gene: TRBJ2-7
CDR3 protein: CASSKEKDRPSYEQYF
CDR3 DNA: TGTGCCAGCAGCAAAGAGAAGGACAGGCCATCCTACGAGCAGTACTTC